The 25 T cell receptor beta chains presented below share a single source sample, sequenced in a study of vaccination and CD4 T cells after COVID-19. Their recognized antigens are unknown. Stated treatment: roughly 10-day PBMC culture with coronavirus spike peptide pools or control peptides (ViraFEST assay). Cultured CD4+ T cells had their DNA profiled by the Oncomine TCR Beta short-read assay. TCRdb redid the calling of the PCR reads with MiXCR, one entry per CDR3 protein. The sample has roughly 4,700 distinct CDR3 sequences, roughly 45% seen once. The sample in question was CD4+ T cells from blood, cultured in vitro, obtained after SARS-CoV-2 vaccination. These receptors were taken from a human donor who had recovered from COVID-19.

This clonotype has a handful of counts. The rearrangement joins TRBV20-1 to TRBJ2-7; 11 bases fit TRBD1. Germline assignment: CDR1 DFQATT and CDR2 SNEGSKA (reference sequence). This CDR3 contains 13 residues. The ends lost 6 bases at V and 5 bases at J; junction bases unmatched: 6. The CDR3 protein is CSAPGQGVDEQYF. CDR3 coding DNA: TGCAGTGCCCCGGGACAGGGGGTTGACGAGCAGTACTTC.

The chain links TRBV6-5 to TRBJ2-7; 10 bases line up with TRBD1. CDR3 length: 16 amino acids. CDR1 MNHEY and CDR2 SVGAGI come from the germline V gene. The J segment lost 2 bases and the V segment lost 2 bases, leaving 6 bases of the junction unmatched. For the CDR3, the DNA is TGTGCCAGCAGTTACAGCGGGACAGGGGACCCCTACGAGCAGTACTTC. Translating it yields CASSYSGTGDPYEQYF.

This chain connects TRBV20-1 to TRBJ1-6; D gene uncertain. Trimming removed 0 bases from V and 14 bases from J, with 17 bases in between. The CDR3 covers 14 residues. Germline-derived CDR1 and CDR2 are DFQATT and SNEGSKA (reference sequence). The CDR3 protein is CSARDTRAPVALHF. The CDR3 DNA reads TGCAGTGCTAGAGACACCCGGGCCCCGGTAGCCCTCCACTTT.

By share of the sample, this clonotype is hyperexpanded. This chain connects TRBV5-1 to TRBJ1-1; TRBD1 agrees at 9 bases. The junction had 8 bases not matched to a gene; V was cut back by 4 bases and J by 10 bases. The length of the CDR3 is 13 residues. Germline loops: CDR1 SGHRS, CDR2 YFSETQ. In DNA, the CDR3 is TGCGCCAGCAGCCCCGGACAGGGGAGAGGAGCTTTCTTT. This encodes CASSPGQGRGAFF.

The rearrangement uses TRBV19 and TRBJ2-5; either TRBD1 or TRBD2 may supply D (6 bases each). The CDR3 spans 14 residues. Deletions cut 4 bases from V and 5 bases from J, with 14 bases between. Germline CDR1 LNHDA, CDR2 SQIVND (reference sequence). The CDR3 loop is CASSKDRGRETQYF. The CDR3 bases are TGTGCCAGTAGTAAGGACCGGGGGCGGGAGACCCAGTACTTC. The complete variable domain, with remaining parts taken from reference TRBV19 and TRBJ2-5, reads DGGITQSPKYLFRKEGQNVTLSCEQNLNHDAMYWYRQDPGQGLRLIYYSQIVNDFQKGDIAEGYSVSREKKESFPLTVTSAQKNPTAFYLCASSKDRGRETQYFGPGTRLLVL.

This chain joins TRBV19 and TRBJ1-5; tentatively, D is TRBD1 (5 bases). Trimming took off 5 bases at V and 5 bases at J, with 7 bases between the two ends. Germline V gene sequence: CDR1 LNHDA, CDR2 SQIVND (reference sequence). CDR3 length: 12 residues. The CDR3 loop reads CASSQGYQPQHF. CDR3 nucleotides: TGTGCCAGTAGTCAGGGTTATCAGCCCCAGCATTTT. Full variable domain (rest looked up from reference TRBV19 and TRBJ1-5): DGGITQSPKYLFRKEGQNVTLSCEQNLNHDAMYWYRQDPGQGLRLIYYSQIVNDFQKGDIAEGYSVSREKKESFPLTVTSAQKNPTAFYLCASSQGYQPQHFGDGTRLSIL.

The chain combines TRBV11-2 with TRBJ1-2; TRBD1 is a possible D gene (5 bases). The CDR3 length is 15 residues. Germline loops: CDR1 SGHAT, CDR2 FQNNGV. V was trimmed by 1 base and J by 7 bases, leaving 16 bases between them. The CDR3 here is CASSLGLGQGGGYTF. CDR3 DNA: TGTGCCAGCAGCTTAGGATTGGGGCAGGGAGGTGGCTACACCTTC.

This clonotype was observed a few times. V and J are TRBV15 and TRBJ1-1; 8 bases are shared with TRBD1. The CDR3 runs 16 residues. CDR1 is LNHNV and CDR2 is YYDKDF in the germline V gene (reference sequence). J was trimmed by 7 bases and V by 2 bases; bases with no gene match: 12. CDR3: CATSRSLSQGASEAFF. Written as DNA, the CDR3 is TGTGCCACCAGCAGAAGTCTATCCCAGGGGGCAAGTGAAGCTTTCTTT.

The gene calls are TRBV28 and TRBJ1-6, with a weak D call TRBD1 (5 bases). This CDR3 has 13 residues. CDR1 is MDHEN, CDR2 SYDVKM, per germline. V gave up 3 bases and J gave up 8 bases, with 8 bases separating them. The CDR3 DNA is TGTGCCAGCAGTTTGCTCAGGGATTCACCCCTCCACTTT. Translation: CASSLLRDSPLHF.

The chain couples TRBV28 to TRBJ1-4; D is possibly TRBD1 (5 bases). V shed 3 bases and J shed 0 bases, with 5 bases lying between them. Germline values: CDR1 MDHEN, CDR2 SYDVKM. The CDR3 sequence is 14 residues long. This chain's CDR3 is CASSLTATNEKLFF. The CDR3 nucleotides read TGTGCCAGCAGTTTGACAGCAACTAATGAAAAACTGTTTTTT.

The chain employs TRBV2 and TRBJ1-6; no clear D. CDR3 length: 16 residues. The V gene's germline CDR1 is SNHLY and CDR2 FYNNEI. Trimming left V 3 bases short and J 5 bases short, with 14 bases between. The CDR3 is CASSDLRPQNNSPLHF. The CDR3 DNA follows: TGTGCCAGCAGTGACTTAAGGCCCCAAAATAATTCACCCCTCCACTTT.

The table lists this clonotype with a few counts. The CDR3 DNA follows: TGCAGTGCTAGACCCAGACAGGGGGCGAGAGATACGCAGTATTTT. It translates to CSARPRQGARDTQYF. V gene TRBV20-1 combines with J gene TRBJ2-3; TRBD1 matches 10 bases. The CDR3 length is 15 residues. Germline V gene sequence: CDR1 DFQATT, CDR2 SNEGSKA (reference sequence). The ends lost 2 bases at V and 5 bases at J; junction bases unmatched: 7.

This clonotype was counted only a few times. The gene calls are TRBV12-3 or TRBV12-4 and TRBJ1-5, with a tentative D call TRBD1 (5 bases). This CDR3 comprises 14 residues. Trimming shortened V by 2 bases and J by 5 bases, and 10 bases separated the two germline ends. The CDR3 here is CASSLTGGHQPQHF. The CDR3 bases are TGTGCCAGCAGTTTAACGGGGGGTCATCAGCCCCAGCATTTT.

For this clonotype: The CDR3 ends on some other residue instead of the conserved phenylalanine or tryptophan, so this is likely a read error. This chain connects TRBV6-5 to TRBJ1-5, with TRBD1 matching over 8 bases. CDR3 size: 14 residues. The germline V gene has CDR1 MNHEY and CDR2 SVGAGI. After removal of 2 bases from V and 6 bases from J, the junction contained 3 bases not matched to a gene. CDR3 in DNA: TGTGCCAGCAGTTACGAGACAGGGGTTCAGCCCCAGCATCTT. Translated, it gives CASSYETGVQPQHL.

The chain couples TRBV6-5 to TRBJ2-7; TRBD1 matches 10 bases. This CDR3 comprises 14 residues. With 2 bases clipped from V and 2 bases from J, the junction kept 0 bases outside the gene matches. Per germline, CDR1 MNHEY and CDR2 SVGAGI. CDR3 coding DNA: TGTGCCAGCAGTTACGACAGGGGGCCCTACGAGCAGTACTTC. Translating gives CASSYDRGPYEQYF.

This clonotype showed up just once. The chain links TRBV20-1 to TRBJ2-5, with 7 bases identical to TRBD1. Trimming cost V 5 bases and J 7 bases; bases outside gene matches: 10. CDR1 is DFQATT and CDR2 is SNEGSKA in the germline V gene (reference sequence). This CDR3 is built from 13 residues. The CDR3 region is CSASRDSQGTQYF. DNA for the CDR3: TGCAGTGCTTCAAGGGACAGTCAGGGGACCCAGTACTTC.

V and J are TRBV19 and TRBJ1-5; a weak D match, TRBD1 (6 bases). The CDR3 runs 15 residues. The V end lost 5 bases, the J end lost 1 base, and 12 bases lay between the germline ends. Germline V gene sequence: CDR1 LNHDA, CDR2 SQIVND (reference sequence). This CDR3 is CASSPTGGSNQPQHF. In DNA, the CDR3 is TGTGCCAGTAGTCCGACAGGAGGCAGCAATCAGCCCCAGCATTTT.

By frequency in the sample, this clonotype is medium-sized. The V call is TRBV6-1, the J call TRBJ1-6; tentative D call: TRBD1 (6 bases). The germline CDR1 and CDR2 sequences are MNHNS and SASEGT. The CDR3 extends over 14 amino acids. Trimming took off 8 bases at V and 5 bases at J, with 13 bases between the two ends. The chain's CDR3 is CASDSNRDNSPLHF. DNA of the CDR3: TGTGCCAGCGACTCCAACAGGGATAATTCACCCCTCCACTTT.

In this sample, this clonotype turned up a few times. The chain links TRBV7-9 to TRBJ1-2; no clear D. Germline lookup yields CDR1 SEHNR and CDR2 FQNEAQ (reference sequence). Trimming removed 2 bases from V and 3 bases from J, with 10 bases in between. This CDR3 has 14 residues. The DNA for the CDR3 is TGTGCCAGCAGCTTAAACCAGCTATACTATGGCTACACCTTC. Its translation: CASSLNQLYYGYTF.

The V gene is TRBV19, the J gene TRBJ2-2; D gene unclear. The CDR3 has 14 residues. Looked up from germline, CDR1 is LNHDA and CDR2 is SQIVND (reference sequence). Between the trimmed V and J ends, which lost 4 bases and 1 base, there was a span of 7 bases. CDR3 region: CASSRARNTGELFF. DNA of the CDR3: TGTGCCAGTAGTAGGGCACGGAACACCGGGGAGCTGTTTTTT.

CDR3: CATSSNLAGGELFF. The CDR3 nucleotides are TGTGCCACCAGTTCTAATCTAGCAGGCGGGGAGCTGTTTTTT. The V gene is TRBV15, the J gene TRBJ2-2; a weak D match, TRBD2 (5 bases). This CDR3 has 14 amino acids. Trimming cost V 6 bases and J 7 bases, with 15 bases left between them. Germline CDR1 and CDR2: LNHNV and YYDKDF (reference sequence). Looking up the rest from reference TRBV15 and TRBJ2-2 gives the full variable domain: DAMVIQNPRYQVTQFGKPVTLSCSQTLNHNVMYWYQQKSSQAPKLLFHYYDKDFNNEADTPDNFQSRRPNTSFCFLDIRSPGLGDTAMYLCATSSNLAGGELFFGEGSRLTVL.

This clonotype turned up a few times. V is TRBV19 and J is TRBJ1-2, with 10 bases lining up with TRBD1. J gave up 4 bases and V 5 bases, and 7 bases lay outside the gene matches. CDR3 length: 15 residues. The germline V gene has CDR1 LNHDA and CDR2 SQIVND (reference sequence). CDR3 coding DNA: TGTGCCAGTAGTGCCCGGGACAGGGGTGGCTATGGCTACACCTTC. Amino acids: CASSARDRGGYGYTF.

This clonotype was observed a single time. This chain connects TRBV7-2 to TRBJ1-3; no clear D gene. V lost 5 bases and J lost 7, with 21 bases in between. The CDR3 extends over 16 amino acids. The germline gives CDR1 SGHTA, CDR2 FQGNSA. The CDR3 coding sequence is TGTGCCAGCAGCGTAACGCGTGCAGTCGGAACCAACACCATATATTTT. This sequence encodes CASSVTRAVGTNTIYF.

CDR3 nucleotides: TGTGCCAGTAGTACCCTGGATGGGGGACGCCAAGAGACCCAGTACTTC. It specifies CASSTLDGGRQETQYF. The chain is built from TRBV19 and TRBJ2-5, with D perhaps TRBD1 or TRBD2 (5 bases each). V was clipped by 4 bases and J by 1 base, with 16 bases between them. Germline assignment: CDR1 LNHDA and CDR2 SQIVND (reference sequence). This CDR3 region has 16 residues. Complete variable domain (other parts from reference TRBV19 and TRBJ2-5): DGGITQSPKYLFRKEGQNVTLSCEQNLNHDAMYWYRQDPGQGLRLIYYSQIVNDFQKGDIAEGYSVSREKKESFPLTVTSAQKNPTAFYLCASSTLDGGRQETQYFGPGTRLLVL.

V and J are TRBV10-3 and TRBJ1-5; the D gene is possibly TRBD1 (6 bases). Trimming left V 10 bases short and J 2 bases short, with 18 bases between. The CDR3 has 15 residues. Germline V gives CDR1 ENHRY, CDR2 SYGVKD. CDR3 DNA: TGTGCCACCCAAAAAAGTGGGGGCGGCAATCAGCCCCAGCATTTT. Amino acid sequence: CATQKSGGGNQPQHF.